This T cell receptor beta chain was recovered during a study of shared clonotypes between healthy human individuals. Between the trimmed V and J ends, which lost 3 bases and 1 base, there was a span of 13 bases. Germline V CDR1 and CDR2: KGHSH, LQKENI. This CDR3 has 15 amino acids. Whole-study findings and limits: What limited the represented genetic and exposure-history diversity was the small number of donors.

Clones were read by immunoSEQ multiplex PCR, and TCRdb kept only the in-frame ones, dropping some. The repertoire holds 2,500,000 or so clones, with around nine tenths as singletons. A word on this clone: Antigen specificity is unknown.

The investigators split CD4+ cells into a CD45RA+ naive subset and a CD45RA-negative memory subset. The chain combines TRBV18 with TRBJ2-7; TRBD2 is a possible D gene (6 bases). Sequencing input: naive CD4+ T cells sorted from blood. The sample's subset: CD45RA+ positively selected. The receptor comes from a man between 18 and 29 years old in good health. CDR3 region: CASSPPQEGSYEQYF. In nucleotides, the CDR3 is TGTGCCAGCTCACCCCCCCAGGAGGGATCCTACGAGCAGTACTTC.